This TCR beta chain is drawn from a study of graft-versus-host responses after intestinal transplantation. J lost 6 bases, V lost 5 bases, and 5 bases had no gene match. Germline V lookup: CDR1 SGHRS, CDR2 YFSETQ. This CDR3 is 14 amino acids long. Details on this clone: Its specificity is not known.

TCRdb keeps only in-frame clones here, not all; method: immunoSEQ multiplex PCR. The table records tens of thousands of clones, roughly 90% of them present only once. The sequenced sample was unstimulated CD4+ T cells sorted from spleen or lymph node cells, obtained before intestinal transplant. The receptor was derived from a human donor who received an intestinal transplant. The rearrangement uses TRBV5-1 and TRBJ2-1, with 10 bases aligning to TRBD1. For the CDR3, the DNA is TGCGCCAGCAGGTCCCGGGACAGGGGCAATGAGCAGTTCTTC. Encoded protein: CASRSRDRGNEQFF.